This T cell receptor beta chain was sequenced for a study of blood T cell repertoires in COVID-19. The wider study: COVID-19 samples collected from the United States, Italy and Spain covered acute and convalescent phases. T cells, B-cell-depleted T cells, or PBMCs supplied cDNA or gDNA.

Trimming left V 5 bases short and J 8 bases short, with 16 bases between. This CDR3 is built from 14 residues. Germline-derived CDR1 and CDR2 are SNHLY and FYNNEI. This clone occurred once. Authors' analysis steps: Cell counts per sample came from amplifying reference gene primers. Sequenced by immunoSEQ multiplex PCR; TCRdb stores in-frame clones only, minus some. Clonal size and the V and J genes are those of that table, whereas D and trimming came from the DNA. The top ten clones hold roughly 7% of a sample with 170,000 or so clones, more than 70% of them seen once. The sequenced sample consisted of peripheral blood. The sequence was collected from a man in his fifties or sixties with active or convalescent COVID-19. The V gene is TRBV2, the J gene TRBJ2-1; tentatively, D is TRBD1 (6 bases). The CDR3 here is CASSPGHQGDEQFF. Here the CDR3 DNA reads TGTGCCAGCAGTCCGGGACACCAGGGCGATGAGCAGTTCTTC. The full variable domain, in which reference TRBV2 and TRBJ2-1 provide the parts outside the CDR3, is EPEVTQTPSHQVTQMGQEVILRCVPISNHLYFYWYRQILGQKVEFLVSFYNNEISEKSEIFDDQFSVERPDGSNFTLKIRSTKLEDSAMYFCASSPGHQGDEQFFGPGTRLTVL.